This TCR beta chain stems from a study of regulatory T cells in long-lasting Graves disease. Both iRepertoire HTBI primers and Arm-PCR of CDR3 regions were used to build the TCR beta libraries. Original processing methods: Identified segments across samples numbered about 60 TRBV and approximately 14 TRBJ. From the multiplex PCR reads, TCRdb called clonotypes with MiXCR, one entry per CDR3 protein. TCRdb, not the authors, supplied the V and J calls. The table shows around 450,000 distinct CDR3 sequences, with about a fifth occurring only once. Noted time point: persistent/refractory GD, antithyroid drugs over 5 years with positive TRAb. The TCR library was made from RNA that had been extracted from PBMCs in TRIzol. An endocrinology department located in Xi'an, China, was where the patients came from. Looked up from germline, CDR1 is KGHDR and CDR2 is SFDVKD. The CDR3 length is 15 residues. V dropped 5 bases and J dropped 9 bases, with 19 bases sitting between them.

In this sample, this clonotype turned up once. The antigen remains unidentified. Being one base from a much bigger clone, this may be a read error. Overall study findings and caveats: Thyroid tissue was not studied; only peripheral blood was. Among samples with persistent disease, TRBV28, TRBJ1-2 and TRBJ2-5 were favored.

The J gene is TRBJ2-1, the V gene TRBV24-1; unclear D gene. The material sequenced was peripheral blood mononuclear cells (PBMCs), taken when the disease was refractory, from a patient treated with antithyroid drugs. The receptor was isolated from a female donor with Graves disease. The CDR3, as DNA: TGTGCCACCAGTGGCGAAGGACCTTCCTTCGGTGAGCAGTTCTTC. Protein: CATSGEGPSFGEQFF.